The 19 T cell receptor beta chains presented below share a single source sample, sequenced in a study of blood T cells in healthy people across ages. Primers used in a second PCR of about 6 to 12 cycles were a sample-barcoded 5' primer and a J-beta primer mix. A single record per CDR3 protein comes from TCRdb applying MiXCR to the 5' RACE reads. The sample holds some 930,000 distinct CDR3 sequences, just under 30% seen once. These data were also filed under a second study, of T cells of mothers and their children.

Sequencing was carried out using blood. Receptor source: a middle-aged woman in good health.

The DNA for the CDR3 is TGTGCCAGCAGTTTAAGGCCGGCCTCCTACGAGCAGTACTTC. Translated, it gives CASSLRPASYEQYF. J is TRBJ2-7 and V is TRBV28; D call uncertain. The germline V gene encodes CDR1 MDHEN and CDR2 SYDVKM. The CDR3 is made up of 14 amino acids. The germline V and J ends were trimmed by 2 bases and 0 bases, with 8 bases remaining between them.

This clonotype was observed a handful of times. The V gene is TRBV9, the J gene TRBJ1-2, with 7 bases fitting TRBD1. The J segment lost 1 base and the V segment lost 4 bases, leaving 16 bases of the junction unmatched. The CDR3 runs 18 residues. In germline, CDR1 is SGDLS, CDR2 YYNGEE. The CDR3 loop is CASSSPTGNQPNNYGYTF. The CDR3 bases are TGTGCCAGCAGCTCTCCGACAGGGAACCAACCCAATAACTATGGCTACACCTTC.

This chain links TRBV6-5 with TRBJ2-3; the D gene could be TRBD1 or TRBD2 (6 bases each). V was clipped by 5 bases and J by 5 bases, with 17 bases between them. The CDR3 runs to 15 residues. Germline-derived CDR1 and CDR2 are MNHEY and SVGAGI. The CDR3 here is CASSHGGGRLDTQYF. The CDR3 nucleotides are TGTGCCAGCAGTCACGGTGGGGGGCGCTTAGATACGCAGTATTTT.

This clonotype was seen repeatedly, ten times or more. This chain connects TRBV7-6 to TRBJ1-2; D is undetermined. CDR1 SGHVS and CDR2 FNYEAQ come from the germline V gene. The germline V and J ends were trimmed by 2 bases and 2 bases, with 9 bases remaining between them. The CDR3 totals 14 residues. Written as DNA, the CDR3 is TGTGCCAGCAGCTTAACGCTAGGGAACTATGGCTACACCTTC. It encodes CASSLTLGNYGYTF. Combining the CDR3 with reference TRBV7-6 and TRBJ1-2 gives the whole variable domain GAGVSQSPRYKVTKRGQDVALRCDPISGHVSLYWYRQALGQGPEFLTYFNYEAQQDKSGLPNDRFSAERPEGSISTLTIQRTEQRDSAMYRCASSLTLGNYGYTFGSGTRLTVV.

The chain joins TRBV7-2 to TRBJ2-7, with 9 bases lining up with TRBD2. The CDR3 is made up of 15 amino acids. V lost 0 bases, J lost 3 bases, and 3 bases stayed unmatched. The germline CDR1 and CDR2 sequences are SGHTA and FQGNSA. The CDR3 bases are TGTGCCAGCAGCTTAGCGCGGGGGGGGTACTACGAGCAGTACTTC. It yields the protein CASSLARGGYYEQYF.

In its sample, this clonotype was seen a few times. The CDR3 region is CSARVAGASPDTQYF. CDR3 in DNA: TGCAGTGCTAGAGTAGCGGGGGCCTCCCCAGATACGCAGTATTTT. This chain connects TRBV20-1 to TRBJ2-3; 9 positions match TRBD2. The CDR3 runs 15 residues. V lost 1 base and J lost 4; bases outside the gene matches: 6. CDR1 is DFQATT and CDR2 is SNEGSKA in the germline V gene (reference sequence).

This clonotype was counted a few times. In nucleotides, the CDR3 is TGCAGTGCTCTTGGACGGAACTCTGGAAACACCATATATTTT. Translating gives CSALGRNSGNTIYF. The chain joins TRBV20-1 to TRBJ1-3, with D unresolved. CDR1 is DFQATT, CDR2 SNEGSKA, per germline (reference sequence). The V end lost 5 bases, the J end lost 0 bases, and 11 bases lay between the germline ends. The CDR3 runs 14 residues.

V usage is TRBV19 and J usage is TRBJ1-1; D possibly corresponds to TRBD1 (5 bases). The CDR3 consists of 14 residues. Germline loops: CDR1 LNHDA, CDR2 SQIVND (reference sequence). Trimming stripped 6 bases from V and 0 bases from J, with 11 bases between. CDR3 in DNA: TGTGCCAGTAGCCACCTGACAGTGAACACTGAAGCTTTCTTT. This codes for CASSHLTVNTEAFF.

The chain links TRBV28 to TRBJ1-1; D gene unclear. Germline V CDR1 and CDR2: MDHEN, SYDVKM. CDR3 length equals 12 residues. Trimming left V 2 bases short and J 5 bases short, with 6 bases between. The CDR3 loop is CASSLSWTEAFF. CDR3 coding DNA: TGTGCCAGCAGTTTAAGTTGGACTGAAGCTTTCTTT. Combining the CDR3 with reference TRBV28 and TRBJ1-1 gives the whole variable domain DVKVTQSSRYLVKRTGEKVFLECVQDMDHENMFWYRQDPGLGLRLIYFSYDVKMKEKGDIPEGYSVSREKKERFSLILESASTNQTSMYLCASSLSWTEAFFGQGTRLTVV.

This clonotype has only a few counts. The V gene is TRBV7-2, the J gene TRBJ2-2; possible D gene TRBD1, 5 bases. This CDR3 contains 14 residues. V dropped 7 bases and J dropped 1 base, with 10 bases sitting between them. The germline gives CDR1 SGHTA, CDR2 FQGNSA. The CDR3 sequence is CASKRQLNTGELFF. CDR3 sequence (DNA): TGTGCCAGCAAGAGACAGTTGAACACCGGGGAGCTGTTTTTT.

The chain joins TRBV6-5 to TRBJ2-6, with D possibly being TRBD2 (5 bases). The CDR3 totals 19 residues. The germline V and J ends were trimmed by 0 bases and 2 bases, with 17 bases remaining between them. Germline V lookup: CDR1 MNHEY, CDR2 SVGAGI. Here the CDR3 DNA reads TGTGCCAGCAGTTACTCGAGGGTCGCGAACTCCCCTGGGGCCAACGTCCTGACTTTC. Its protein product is CASSYSRVANSPGANVLTF.

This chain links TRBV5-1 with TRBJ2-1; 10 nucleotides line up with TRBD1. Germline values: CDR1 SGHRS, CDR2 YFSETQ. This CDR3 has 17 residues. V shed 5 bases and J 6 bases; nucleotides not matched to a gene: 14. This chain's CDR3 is CASSSGLIRTGGNEQFF. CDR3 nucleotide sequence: TGCGCCAGCAGTTCTGGCCTAATCAGGACAGGGGGCAATGAGCAGTTCTTC.

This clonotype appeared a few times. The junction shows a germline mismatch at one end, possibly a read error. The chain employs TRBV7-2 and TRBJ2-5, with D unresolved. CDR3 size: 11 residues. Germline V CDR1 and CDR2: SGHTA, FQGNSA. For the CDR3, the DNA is TGTGCCAGCAGCGCTACGGAGACCCGGTACTTC. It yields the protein CASSATETRYF. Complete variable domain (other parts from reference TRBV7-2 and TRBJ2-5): GAGVSQSPSNKVTEKGKDVELRCDPISGHTALYWYRQSLGQGLEFLIYFQGNSAPDKSGLPSDRFSAERTGGSVSTLTIQRTQQEDSAVYLCASSATETRYFGPGTRLLVL.

CDR3 in amino acids: CASKRSGTGVRAKNIQYF. For the CDR3, the DNA is TGTGCCAGCAAACGTTCCGGGACAGGGGTTCGGGCCAAAAACATTCAGTACTTC. This chain joins TRBV2 and TRBJ2-4; 10 bases fit TRBD1. After removal of 7 bases from V and 1 base from J, the junction contained 13 bases not matched to a gene. Germline CDR1 reads SNHLY; CDR2 reads FYNNEI. This CDR3 comprises 18 residues. Full variable domain (missing parts from reference TRBV2 and TRBJ2-4): EPEVTQTPSHQVTQMGQEVILRCVPISNHLYFYWYRQILGQKVEFLVSFYNNEISEKSEIFDDQFSVERPDGSNFTLKIRSTKLEDSAMYFCASKRSGTGVRAKNIQYFGAGTRLSVL.

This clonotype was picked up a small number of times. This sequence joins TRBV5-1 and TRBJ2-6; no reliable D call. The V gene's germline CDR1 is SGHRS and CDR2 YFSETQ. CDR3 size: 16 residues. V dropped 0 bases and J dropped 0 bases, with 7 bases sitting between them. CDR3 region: CASSLDGFSGANVLTF. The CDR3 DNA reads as TGCGCCAGCAGCTTGGATGGGTTCTCTGGGGCCAACGTCCTGACTTTC.

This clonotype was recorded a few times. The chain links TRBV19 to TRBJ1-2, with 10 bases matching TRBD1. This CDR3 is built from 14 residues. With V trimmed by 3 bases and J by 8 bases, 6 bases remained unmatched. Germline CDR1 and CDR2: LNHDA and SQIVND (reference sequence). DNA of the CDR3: TGTGCCAGTAGTATCCCCCTGACAGGGGGCGGCTACACCTTC. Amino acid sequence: CASSIPLTGGGYTF.

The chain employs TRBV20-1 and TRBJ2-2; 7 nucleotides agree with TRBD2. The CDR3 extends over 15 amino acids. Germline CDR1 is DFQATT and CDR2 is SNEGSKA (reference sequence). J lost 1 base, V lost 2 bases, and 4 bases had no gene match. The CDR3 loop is CSARRGSENTGELFF. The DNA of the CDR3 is TGCAGTGCTAGACGCGGGAGCGAGAACACCGGGGAGCTGTTTTTT.

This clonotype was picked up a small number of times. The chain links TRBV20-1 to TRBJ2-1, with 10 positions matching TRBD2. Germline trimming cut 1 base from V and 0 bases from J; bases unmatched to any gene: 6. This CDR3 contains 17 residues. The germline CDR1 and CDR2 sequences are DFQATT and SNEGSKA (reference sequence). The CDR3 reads CSARGPGLASSYNEQFF. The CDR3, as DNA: TGCAGTGCTAGAGGTCCGGGACTAGCGAGCTCCTACAATGAGCAGTTCTTC.

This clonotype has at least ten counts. The CDR3 DNA reads as TGTGCCAGCAGTTTCGACACCCCGTACGAGCAGTACTTC. Translating gives CASSFDTPYEQYF. The rearrangement uses TRBV12-3 or TRBV12-4 and TRBJ2-7; no clear D. The CDR3 has 13 amino acids. V lost 3 bases, J lost 4 bases, and 10 bases lay in between.